The clone carrying this T cell receptor beta chain was observed a few times. TCRdb used MiXCR to reprocess the 5' RACE reads, holding one entry per CDR3 protein. The sample lists approximately 89,000 distinct CDR3 sequences, about 5% seen once, with roughly 7.1% in the top ten. The record originates from a study of T cells of healthy individuals. V gave up 6 bases and J gave up 3 bases; unmatched junction bases: 6. The CDR3 is made up of 16 amino acids. The germline CDR1 and CDR2 sequences are KGHSH and LQKENI. The sequence was obtained from a female donor in good health. The J gene is TRBJ2-1, the V gene TRBV18, with 12 bases fitting TRBD2. The CDR3 region is CASSPSSGRGYNEQFF. CDR3 DNA: TGTGCCAGCTCCCCATCTAGCGGGAGGGGCTACAATGAGCAGTTCTTC.